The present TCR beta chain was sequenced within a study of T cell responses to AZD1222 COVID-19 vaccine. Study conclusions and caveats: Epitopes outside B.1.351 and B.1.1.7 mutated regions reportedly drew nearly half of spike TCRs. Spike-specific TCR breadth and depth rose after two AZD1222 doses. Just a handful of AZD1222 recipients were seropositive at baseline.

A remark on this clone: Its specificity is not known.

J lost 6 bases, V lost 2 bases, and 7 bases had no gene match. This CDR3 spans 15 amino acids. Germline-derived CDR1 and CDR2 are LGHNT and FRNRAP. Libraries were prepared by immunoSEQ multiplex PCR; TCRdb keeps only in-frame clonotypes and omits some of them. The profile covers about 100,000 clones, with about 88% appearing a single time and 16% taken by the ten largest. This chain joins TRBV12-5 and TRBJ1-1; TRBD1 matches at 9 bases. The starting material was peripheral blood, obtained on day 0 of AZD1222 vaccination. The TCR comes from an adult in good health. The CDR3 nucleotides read TGTGCTAGTGGTTTGTGGGGACAGGGAATATCTGAAGCTTTCTTT. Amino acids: CASGLWGQGISEAFF.